This is a list of T cell receptor beta chains from one sample in a study of blood T cell repertoires in COVID-19. TCRdb keeps only in-frame clones here, not all; method: immunoSEQ multiplex PCR. This sample carries about 94,000 clones, around 86% of them seen once, and the ten largest clones take 4.9%. The sequenced sample consisted of peripheral blood. The receptors were gathered from a woman aged 80 or over with acute or convalescent COVID-19. The CDR3 runs from the conserved cysteine through the conserved F or W. D genes are given only for firm matches. The listing skips clone size in some rows; elsewhere it reads once, few, many or a size class.

. | TRBJ1-1 | . | TRBV18 | TGTGCCAGCTCACCACAACAGGGTCTGAACACTGAAGCTTTCTTT | CASSPQQGLNTEAFF
. | TRBJ1-1 | . | TRBV7-8 | TGTGCCAGCAGCCTACGACAGGACACTGAAGCTTTCTTT | CASSLRQDTEAFF
few | TRBJ1-1 | . | TRBV7-2 | TGTGCCAGCAGCTTATCGGGGGAGAACACTGAAGCTTTCTTT | CASSLSGENTEAFF
. | TRBJ1-1 | . | TRBV6-6 | TGTGCCAGCAGTTACGAGTTTATAAAAGCTTTCTTT | CASSYEFIKAFF
once | TRBJ2-6 | TRBD1 | TRBV7-9 | TGTGCCAGCAGCCCGGACAGGAAAGCCTTTTCTGGGGCCAACGTCCTGACTTTC | CASSPDRKAFSGANVLTF
. | TRBJ1-5 | TRBD1 | TRBV3-1/TRBV3-2 | TGTGCCAGCAGCCCTATTTCAGGGGGTCAGCCCCAGCATTTT | CASSPISGGQPQHF
. | TRBJ1-2 | . | TRBV27 | TGTGCCAGCAGCGACAGGTCCCTCGGAAACTATGGCTACACCTTC | CASSDRSLGNYGYTF
. | TRBJ2-7 | TRBD2 | TRBV30 | TGTGCCTGGAGTCTCACTAGCGGGCACTCCTACGAGCAGTACTTC | CAWSLTSGHSYEQYF
. | TRBJ2-7 | . | TRBV5-1 | TGCGCCAGCAGCTTGGGAGCAGGGGAGTCCTACGAGCAGTACTTC | CASSLGAGESYEQYF
. | TRBJ2-5 | TRBD1 | TRBV19 | TGTGCCACTTCCTCCGGGACAGGGGGGGAGACCCAGTACTTC | CATSSGTGGETQYF
. | TRBJ1-1 | . | TRBV5-8 | TGTGCCAGCAGCTTGGGGACCCTGGGTGGGAGAACCAACACTGAAGCTTTCTTT | CASSLGTLGGRTNTEAFF
. | TRBJ1-1 | . | TRBV25-1 | TGTGCCAGCAGTACTCGGGACTCCTCAGCGGCTTTCTTT | CASSTRDSSAAFF
. | TRBJ2-5 | TRBD1 | TRBV5-4 | TGTGCCAGCACCACGGACAGGGGGCGATGGGAGACCCAGTACTTC | CASTTDRGRWETQYF
. | TRBJ1-2 | . | TRBV5-1 | TGCGCCAGCAGTCCGGGTAGACTCTATGGCTACACCTTC | CASSPGRLYGYTF
. | TRBJ2-3 | TRBD2 | TRBV29-1 | TGCAGCGTTGAGGGTAGCGGGTTGGGAGATACGCAGTATTTT | CSVEGSGLGDTQYF
. | TRBJ2-1 | . | TRBV9 | TGTGCCAGCAGCAGGAGGGTTGGGTTCGATGAGCAGTTCTTC | CASSRRVGFDEQFF
. | TRBJ2-7 | . | TRBV6-5 | TGTGCCAGCAGTTACTCACTCTCCTACGAGCAGTACTTC | CASSYSLSYEQYF
. | TRBJ1-1 | . | TRBV6-4 | TGTGCCAGCAAGAACAGTTTCTTTTCTACTGAAGCTTTCTTT | CASKNSFFSTEAFF
. | TRBJ1-6 | TRBD1 | TRBV12-5 | TGTGCTAGTGCCGGGACAGAAAATTCACCCCTCCACTTT | CASAGTENSPLHF
. | TRBJ2-2 | . | TRBV2 | TGTGCCAGTTCACGGAGACAGAACGCCGGGGAGCTGTTTTTT | CASSRRQNAGELFF
. | TRBJ1-5 | . | TRBV5-8 | TGTGCCAGCAGCTCCTGGGGGGAAAGGGGCGGGGATCAGCCCCAGCATTTT | CASSSWGERGGDQPQHF
. | TRBJ2-1 | . | TRBV5-1 | TGCGCCAGCAGCAAAACGAGCGGAAACAATGAGCAGTTCTTC | CASSKTSGNNEQFF